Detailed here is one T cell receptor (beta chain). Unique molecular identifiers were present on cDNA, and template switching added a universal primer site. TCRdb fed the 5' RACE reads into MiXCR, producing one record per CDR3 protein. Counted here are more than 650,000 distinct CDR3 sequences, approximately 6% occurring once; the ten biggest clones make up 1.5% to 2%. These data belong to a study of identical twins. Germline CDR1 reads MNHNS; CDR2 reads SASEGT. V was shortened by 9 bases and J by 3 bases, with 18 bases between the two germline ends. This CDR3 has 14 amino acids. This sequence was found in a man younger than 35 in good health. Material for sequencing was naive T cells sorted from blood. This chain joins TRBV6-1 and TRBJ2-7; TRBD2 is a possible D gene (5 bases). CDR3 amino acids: CASRRRGANYEQYF. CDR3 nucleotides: TGTGCCAGTAGACGCCGGGGAGCGAACTACGAGCAGTACTTC.